These 5 T cell receptor beta chains were all obtained from the same sample, sequenced in a study of cytomegalovirus exposure and HLA in healthy donors. Using immunoSEQ multiplex PCR, the repertoire was profiled, and TCRdb retains in-frame clones only, with some absent. The table lists 150,000 to 200,000 clones, around nine tenths of them singletons. Source material: PBMCs. These receptors came from a young woman in good health and CMV-seronegative.

This chain joins TRBV18 and TRBJ2-1, with TRBD2 matching over 14 bases. Germline CDR1 and CDR2: KGHSH and LQKENI. The CDR3 contains 16 residues. V shed 5 bases, J shed 9 bases, and the junction held 9 bases outside the gene matches. In nucleotides, the CDR3 is TGTGCCAGCTCATCGACTAGCGGGGGGGCTGGTGGTGAGCAGTTCTTC. Amino acid sequence: CASSSTSGGAGGEQFF.

This clone occurred a few times. The V gene is TRBV5-1, the J gene TRBJ2-7, with 10 bases aligning to TRBD1. CDR1 and CDR2 (germline): SGHRS, YFSETQ. CDR3 length: 15 residues. Trimming cost V 4 bases and J 5 bases; bases outside gene matches: 9. CDR3 residues: CASSLMGTGVNEQYF. The CDR3 nucleotides are TGCGCCAGCAGCCTAATGGGGACAGGGGTGAACGAGCAGTACTTC. Combining the CDR3 with reference TRBV5-1 and TRBJ2-7 gives the whole variable domain KAGVTQTPRYLIKTRGQQVTLSCSPISGHRSVSWYQQTPGQGLQFLFEYFSETQRNKGNFPGRFSGRQFSNSRSEMNVSTLELGDSALYLCASSLMGTGVNEQYFGPGTRLTVT.

This sequence joins TRBV2 and TRBJ2-5, with TRBD2 identical over 12 bases. The CDR3 runs to 16 residues. The ends lost 6 bases at V and 0 bases at J; junction bases unmatched: 5. Germline V lookup: CDR1 SNHLY, CDR2 FYNNEI. DNA of the CDR3: TGTGCCAGCAGGCTTCTAGCGGGGGGGTACCAAGAGACCCAGTACTTC. Encoded protein: CASRLLAGGYQETQYF.

The chain carries TRBV27 and TRBJ2-3; 9 bases align to TRBD2. Trimming cost V 10 bases and J 4 bases; bases outside gene matches: 6. Germline-derived CDR1 and CDR2 are MNHEY and SMNVEV (reference sequence). The CDR3 sequence is 13 residues long. The CDR3 DNA reads TGTGCCATCGCGGGGGGGCCCGCAGATACGCAGTATTTT. It encodes CAIAGGPADTQYF.

The chain employs TRBV6-5 and TRBJ1-1, with D unclear. V was trimmed by 4 bases and J by 2 bases, leaving 11 bases between them. CDR1 is MNHEY and CDR2 is SVGAGI in the germline V gene. The CDR3 length is 14 residues. CDR3 DNA: TGTGCCAGCAGTTCCCTTTCGGGAAACACTGAAGCTTTCTTT. Residues: CASSSLSGNTEAFF.